The 15 T cell receptor beta chains presented below share a single source sample, sequenced in a study of blood T cell repertoires in COVID-19. Sequencing was performed with immunoSEQ multiplex PCR; in TCRdb, only in-frame clones are kept and a portion is missing. The sample includes 100,000 to 120,000 clones, 72% of them seen just once. Sequenced input: peripheral blood. The receptors shown here come from a woman aged 60-75 years with acute or convalescent COVID-19.

The chain recombines TRBV28 with TRBJ1-2; 7 nucleotides align to TRBD1. V lost 6 bases, J lost 8 bases, and 15 bases stayed unmatched. CDR1 is MDHEN, CDR2 SYDVKM, per germline. The CDR3 covers 15 residues. Here the CDR3 reads CASRTSGQREEGYTF. The CDR3 nucleotides read TGTGCCAGCAGAACCTCGGGACAGCGAGAAGAGGGCTACACCTTC.

The chain couples TRBV3-1 (or the pseudogene TRBV3-2) to TRBJ2-3; 11 nucleotides line up with TRBD2. Per germline, CDR1 LGHDT and CDR2 YNNKEL (reference sequence). V was clipped by 8 bases and J by 3 bases; unmatched bases: 7. CDR3 length equals 15 residues. DNA of the CDR3: TGTGCCAGCGGAAATAGCGGGGGGGGAACAGATACGCAGTATTTT. This sequence encodes CASGNSGGGTDTQYF.

This clone showed up just a few times. This chain joins TRBV5-8 and TRBJ1-6, with D unclear. Between the trimmed V and J ends, which lost 9 bases and 8 bases, there was a span of 15 bases. CDR1 is SGHTS, CDR2 YDEGEE, per germline. This CDR3 is 13 amino acids long. The CDR3 DNA sequence: TGTGCCATCCGGGAAGTACCCTATTCACCCCTCCACTTT. This codes for CAIREVPYSPLHF.

V usage is TRBV6-5 and J usage is TRBJ1-1; D is possibly TRBD1 (5 bases). V lost 6 bases and J lost 4, with 15 bases in between. The CDR3 runs to 14 residues. Germline CDR1 reads MNHEY; CDR2 reads SVGAGI. The CDR3 reads CASRNKGQGTEAFF. The CDR3 DNA follows: TGTGCCAGCAGAAACAAGGGGCAGGGCACTGAAGCTTTCTTT.

The rearrangement uses TRBV2 and TRBJ1-1; 10 bases map to TRBD1. J gave up 6 bases and V 3 bases, and 4 bases lay outside the gene matches. CDR1 is SNHLY, CDR2 FYNNEI, per germline. This CDR3 region has 14 residues. CDR3 sequence (DNA): TGTGCCAGCAGTGAGGGACAGGGGAGGTCTGAAGCTTTCTTT. Its protein product is CASSEGQGRSEAFF.

The J gene is TRBJ2-5, the V gene TRBV2, with 9 bases aligning to TRBD2. With V trimmed by 6 bases and J by 5 bases, 10 bases remained unmatched. The germline CDR1 and CDR2 sequences are SNHLY and FYNNEI. The CDR3 is made up of 15 amino acids. The CDR3 sequence: CASSSNSGGLETQYF. In DNA, the CDR3 is TGTGCCAGCAGCTCAAATAGCGGGGGTCTGGAGACCCAGTACTTC.

The V gene is TRBV5-6, the J gene TRBJ1-1, with TRBD1 identical over 10 bases. The CDR3 loop spans 14 amino acids. V dropped 3 bases and J dropped 5; count of bases not matched to a gene: 4. CDR1 and CDR2 from the germline V gene are SGHDT and YYEEEE. CDR3: CASSSTGGRTEAFF. Here the CDR3 DNA reads TGTGCCAGCAGCTCGACAGGGGGCCGGACTGAAGCTTTCTTT.

CDR3 sequence reads: CATSRVAGRGPRETQYF. CDR3 in DNA: TGTGCCACCAGCAGAGTCGCGGGGCGGGGGCCGCGAGAGACCCAGTACTTC. J is TRBJ2-5 and V is TRBV15, with a tentative D call TRBD2 (7 bases). CDR1 and CDR2 (germline): LNHNV, YYDKDF (reference sequence). Trimming left V 1 base short and J 4 bases short, with 19 bases between. CDR3 length: 17 amino acids.

This chain links TRBV19 with TRBJ1-1; D remains ambiguous. The CDR3 length is 13 residues. V was cut by 4 bases and J by 1 base, with 7 bases left in between. Germline-derived CDR1 and CDR2 are LNHDA and SQIVND (reference sequence). The CDR3 nucleotides read TGTGCCAGTAGTACCTCAGGGAACACTGAAGCTTTCTTT. Translating it yields CASSTSGNTEAFF.

The rearrangement links TRBV7-2 to TRBJ1-3; 8 nucleotides agree with TRBD1. The CDR3 totals 16 residues. CDR1 and CDR2 (germline): SGHTA, FQGNSA. V was pared by 8 bases and J by 0 bases, with 9 bases of the junction left unmatched. As DNA, the CDR3 is TGTGCCAGCGGCTACCAGGGGGCCGGCTCTGGAAACACCATATATTTT. It codes for CASGYQGAGSGNTIYF.

The V call is TRBV3-1 (or the pseudogene TRBV3-2), the J call TRBJ2-4, with 7 bases matching TRBD2. CDR1 is LGHDT and CDR2 is YNNKEL in the germline V gene (reference sequence). This CDR3 comprises 13 residues. Germline trimming cut 1 base from V and 10 bases from J; bases unmatched to any gene: 4. DNA of the CDR3: TGTGCCAGCAGCCAAGGACACGGGGGGATTCAGTACTTC. The encoded protein is CASSQGHGGIQYF.

The V and J genes are TRBV5-6 and TRBJ1-2, with TRBD1 matching 8 bases. The CDR3 length is 13 residues. CDR1 is SGHDT and CDR2 is YYEEEE in the germline V gene. V was pared by 5 bases and J by 8 bases, with 8 bases of the junction left unmatched. The CDR3 DNA sequence: TGTGCCAGCAGTCGCGACAGGGGCGGCGGCTACACCTTC. Translated: CASSRDRGGGYTF.

This chain connects TRBV5-1 to TRBJ2-1, with D possibly being TRBD2 (6 bases). The CDR3 consists of 20 residues. The germline V and J ends were trimmed by 0 bases and 1 base, with 23 bases remaining between them. The V gene's germline CDR1 is SGHRS and CDR2 YFSETQ. Here the CDR3 DNA reads TGCGCCAGCAGCTTGGCCGGAGGGATGACAGCGGCTGTTTCCTACAATGAGCAGTTCTTC. It translates to CASSLAGGMTAAVSYNEQFF.

V usage is TRBV7-2 and J usage is TRBJ2-7; 8 nucleotides agree with TRBD1. V trimming: 5 bases; J trimming: 1 base; junction bases outside the gene matches: 10. The length of the CDR3 is 16 residues. Per germline, CDR1 SGHTA and CDR2 FQGNSA. Here the CDR3 DNA reads TGTGCCAGCAGCCGGAGGACAGGGCAGCTATCCTACGAGCAGTACTTC. Amino acids: CASSRRTGQLSYEQYF.

The CDR3 loop is CASSQGDRGRGRGYNEQFF. The CDR3 DNA reads TGTGCCAGCAGCCAAGGTGACAGGGGGCGGGGGAGAGGCTACAATGAGCAGTTCTTC. The chain recombines TRBV3-1 (or the pseudogene TRBV3-2) with TRBJ2-1; 10 nucleotides agree with TRBD1. Trimming took 1 base from V and 3 from J; bases not matched to a gene: 12. Germline lookup yields CDR1 LGHDT and CDR2 YNNKEL (reference sequence). This CDR3 has 19 residues.